This T cell receptor beta chain originates from a study of response to subunit inactivated influenza vaccine. Study observations and caveats: Seasonal influenza vaccination, on each occasion, was suggested by the authors to recruit few new T cells.

MiXCR, applied by TCRdb to the RT-PCR reads, yields one record per CDR3 protein. The sample has around 470,000 distinct CDR3 sequences, less than 7.5% seen once. This clonotype came up a few times. As yet, its antigen is unknown. Trimming pared 0 bases from V and 0 bases from J, leaving 6 bases between. From germline, CDR1 is LNHNV and CDR2 YYDKDF (reference sequence). The CDR3 consists of 15 residues. The gene calls are TRBV15 and TRBJ1-5, with unresolved D. The TCR sequence derives from a man aged 45-69 years who received an inactivated influenza vaccine. Specimen: PBMCs from blood, collected 23 to 25 months after vaccination. The CDR3 sequence is CATSRETNSNQPQHF. CDR3 bases: TGTGCCACCAGCAGAGAGACGAATAGCAATCAGCCCCAGCATTTT.